The 31 T cell receptor beta chains below all came from one sample that was sequenced in a study of Graves' ophthalmopathy and Graves' hyperthyroidism. RNA transcripts were the source from which TCR beta CDR3 regions were amplified. First-round RT-PCR relied on HTBI primers, and a second-round multiplex PCR came next. TCRdb recomputed calls from the multiplex PCR reads with MiXCR, one row per CDR3 protein. This sample has about 740,000 distinct CDR3 sequences; 40% occur once, and the top ten carry 35% to 55%. The sequencing sample was made of peripheral blood. Receptors were obtained from an adult man with Graves' ophthalmopathy.

V usage is TRBV24-1 and J usage is TRBJ1-5; 9 bases line up with TRBD1. The V segment lost 11 bases and the J segment 7 bases; nucleotides outside the gene matches: 23. The CDR3 runs to 18 residues. The germline CDR1 and CDR2 sequences are KGHDR and SFDVKD. In DNA form, the CDR3 reads TGTGCCAGCTCATCAGCCGGGACAGGGTATGGGGAAGCACAGCCCCAGCATTTT. Its translation is CASSSAGTGYGEAQPQHF.

This clonotype was counted ten times or more. This sequence joins TRBV20-1 and TRBJ2-5, with D unclear. The germline gives CDR1 DFQATT, CDR2 SNEGSKA (reference sequence). This CDR3 spans 11 amino acids. Trimming took 5 bases from V and 5 from J, leaving 9 bases between them. The chain's CDR3 is CSAQVSETQYF. CDR3 bases: TGCAGTGCTCAAGTCAGCGAGACCCAGTACTTC.

This chain joins TRBV12-3 or TRBV12-4 and TRBJ2-6; 8 nucleotides agree with TRBD1. There are 10 residues in the CDR3. After removal of 5 bases from V and 16 bases from J, the junction contained 1 base not matched to a gene. The CDR3 nucleotides are TGTGCCAGCAGTGGACAGGGTCTGACTTTC. Translation: CASSGQGLTF.

The sample holds a few counts of this clonotype. The J gene is TRBJ1-4, the V gene TRBV19; tentatively, D is TRBD1 (6 bases). Trimming took off 4 bases at V and 4 bases at J, with 16 bases between the two ends. The CDR3 extends over 16 amino acids. Germline lookup yields CDR1 LNHDA and CDR2 SQIVND (reference sequence). In DNA form, the CDR3 reads TGTGCCAGTAGTACCTACACAGGGTCCGGTAATGAAAAACTGTTTTTT. This sequence encodes CASSTYTGSGNEKLFF. Combining the CDR3 with reference TRBV19 and TRBJ1-4 gives the whole variable domain DGGITQSPKYLFRKEGQNVTLSCEQNLNHDAMYWYRQDPGQGLRLIYYSQIVNDFQKGDIAEGYSVSREKKESFPLTVTSAQKNPTAFYLCASSTYTGSGNEKLFFGSGTQLSVL.

The genes are TRBV2 and TRBJ1-2; 7 positions agree with TRBD1. Germline loops: CDR1 SNHLY, CDR2 FYNNEI. This CDR3 spans 13 amino acids. V lost 7 bases and J lost 3; bases outside the gene matches: 5. Here the CDR3 DNA reads TGTGCCAGCAACCCGGGACAGTACTATGGCTACACCTTC. It codes for CASNPGQYYGYTF. Full variable domain (remainder filled in from reference TRBV2 and TRBJ1-2): EPEVTQTPSHQVTQMGQEVILRCVPISNHLYFYWYRQILGQKVEFLVSFYNNEISEKSEIFDDQFSVERPDGSNFTLKIRSTKLEDSAMYFCASNPGQYYGYTFGSGTRLTVV.

In its sample, this clonotype was seen a few times. The V gene is TRBV12-3 or TRBV12-4, the J gene TRBJ1-1; 8 bases agree with TRBD1. CDR3 length: 14 amino acids. The trim removed 6 bases at V and 3 bases at J, leaving 6 bases unmatched. CDR3 amino acids: CASSKTGEDTEAFF. The CDR3 bases are TGTGCCAGCAGCAAGACAGGGGAGGACACTGAAGCTTTCTTT.

The CDR3 DNA reads TGTGCCAGCAGTGAAGCGGTTCTGACGGCTGGCAGAAACCAAGAGACCCAGTACTTC. Its protein is CASSEAVLTAGRNQETQYF. The V gene is TRBV2, the J gene TRBJ2-5; D uncertain. The CDR3 is made up of 19 amino acids. The germline V gene has CDR1 SNHLY and CDR2 FYNNEI. With 0 bases removed from V and 0 bases from J, the gap between germline ends came to 20 bases.

This chain joins TRBV11-2 and TRBJ1-1; 9 positions agree with TRBD1. J was trimmed by 8 bases and V by 6 bases; bases with no gene match: 13. CDR3 length: 15 amino acids. Germline assignment: CDR1 SGHAT and CDR2 FQNNGV. The CDR3 here is CASSANRGRILEAFF. In DNA, the CDR3 is TGTGCCAGCAGTGCAAACAGGGGGCGCATTCTAGAAGCTTTCTTT.

The chain is built from TRBV7-9 and TRBJ2-7, with 10 bases identical to TRBD2. This CDR3 region has 14 residues. V lost 3 bases to trimming and J lost 2 bases; unmatched junction nucleotides: 1. Germline V gene lookup returns CDR1 SEHNR and CDR2 FQNEAQ (reference sequence). In DNA form, the CDR3 reads TGTGCCAGCAGCTTTAGCGGGAGGACCTACGAGCAGTACTTC. It translates to CASSFSGRTYEQYF.

V is TRBV20-1 and J is TRBJ1-5, with 9 bases that match TRBD1. Germline values: CDR1 DFQATT, CDR2 SNEGSKA (reference sequence). After removal of 6 bases from V and 5 bases from J, the junction contained 11 bases not matched to a gene. The CDR3 has 15 amino acids. This CDR3 is CSALRPRTGDQPQHF. DNA for the CDR3: TGCAGTGCCCTCCGACCTAGGACAGGGGATCAGCCCCAGCATTTT.

This clonotype was seen a single time. The genes are TRBV25-1 and TRBJ1-2; 9 nucleotides line up with TRBD1. The CDR3 contains 13 residues. Germline V CDR1 and CDR2: MGHDK, SYGVNS. V gave up 6 bases and J gave up 8 bases; unmatched junction bases: 7. CDR3 sequence reads: CASSLSGQGGYTF. CDR3 in DNA: TGTGCCAGCAGCTTATCGGGACAGGGAGGCTACACCTTC.

About this clonotype: The junction differs from germline at one of its ends, possibly a read error. The chain employs TRBV24-1 and TRBJ1-5; D is uncertain. Germline V CDR1 and CDR2: KGHDR, SFDVKD. This CDR3 has 14 amino acids. The CDR3 coding sequence is TGTGCCAGCAGTGACTTTGCGGAAAATCAGCCCCAGCATTTT. Translation: CASSDFAENQPQHF.

This clonotype occurred a few times. The chain links TRBV20-1 to TRBJ2-5, with 9 bases identical to TRBD1. The CDR3 length is 13 residues. The trim removed 6 bases at V and 3 bases at J, leaving 5 bases unmatched. The V gene's germline CDR1 is DFQATT and CDR2 SNEGSKA (reference sequence). CDR3 loop: CSAGRDREETQYF. The DNA for the CDR3 is TGCAGTGCGGGAAGGGACAGGGAAGAGACCCAGTACTTC.

On this clonotype: Given a much more abundant clone one base away, this may be a read error. The chain employs TRBV6-6 and TRBJ1-1, with D hard to call. Germline V gene lookup returns CDR1 MNHNY and CDR2 SVGAGI (reference sequence). The CDR3 totals 12 residues. CDR3 amino acids: CASSYSSTEALF. In nucleotides, the CDR3 is TGTGCCAGCAGTTACTCGAGCACTGAAGCTCTCTTT.

The V gene is TRBV10-3, the J gene TRBJ2-2; 12 bases are a match to TRBD1. V gave up 4 bases and J gave up 0 bases; unmatched junction bases: 6. The CDR3 totals 18 residues. The germline gives CDR1 ENHRY, CDR2 SYGVKD. The CDR3 here is CAISGPGQGAPNTGELFF. CDR3 coding DNA: TGTGCCATCAGTGGACCGGGACAGGGGGCCCCGAACACCGGGGAGCTGTTTTTT.

This clonotype was detected a few times. The V gene is TRBV5-1, the J gene TRBJ2-7; D may match TRBD1 or TRBD2 (5 bases each). Germline assignment: CDR1 SGHRS and CDR2 YFSETQ. The CDR3 has 14 residues. Trimming cost V 0 bases and J 6 bases, with 13 bases left between them. The CDR3 reads CASSLGTLGTEQYF. Written as DNA, the CDR3 is TGCGCCAGCAGCTTGGGGACGCTAGGGACCGAGCAGTACTTC. The full variable domain, rest sourced from reference TRBV5-1 and TRBJ2-7, is KAGVTQTPRYLIKTRGQQVTLSCSPISGHRSVSWYQQTPGQGLQFLFEYFSETQRNKGNFPGRFSGRQFSNSRSEMNVSTLELGDSALYLCASSLGTLGTEQYFGPGTRLTVT.

The count of this clonotype is one. The V gene is TRBV10-3, the J gene TRBJ1-4; a weak D match, TRBD1 (5 bases). Germline-derived CDR1 and CDR2 are ENHRY and SYGVKD. The CDR3 covers 14 residues. Trimming took 6 bases from V and 9 from J, leaving 17 bases between them. CDR3 in DNA: TGTGCCATCAGGCAGGGACGGATAATGAAAAAACTGTTTTTT. Translation: CAIRQGRIMKKLFF.

Many counts were recorded for this clonotype. The V and J genes are TRBV6-5 and TRBJ1-2; the D is unclear. There are 14 residues in the CDR3. With 6 bases removed from V and 5 bases from J, the gap between germline ends came to 16 bases. The germline gives CDR1 MNHEY, CDR2 SVGAGI. The CDR3 spells CASRDGRFTYGYTF. As DNA, the CDR3 is TGTGCCAGCAGAGACGGCAGGTTTACGTATGGCTACACCTTC.

The chain carries TRBV2 and TRBJ1-2; D perhaps matches TRBD1 (5 bases). The V end lost 5 bases, the J end lost 5 bases, and 9 bases lay between the germline ends. CDR3 size: 12 residues. In germline, CDR1 is SNHLY, CDR2 FYNNEI. The CDR3 protein is CASSYRTYGYTF. The CDR3 coding sequence is TGTGCCAGCAGTTATCGGACATATGGCTACACCTTC.

The rearrangement links TRBV10-2 to TRBJ1-1; D is ambiguous. Germline V CDR1 and CDR2: WSHSY, SAAADI. V lost 0 bases and J lost 4, with 9 bases in between. CDR3 length: 14 amino acids. The CDR3, as DNA: TGCGCCAGCAGTGAGTCTAGATTGGGCACTGAAGCTTTCTTT. This gives the protein CASSESRLGTEAFF.

Points on this clonotype: The junction and the germline gene differ at one end; a read error may be behind it. This rearrangement joins TRBV7-9 to TRBJ2-7, with D possibly matching TRBD2 (5 bases). The CDR3 extends over 18 amino acids. Germline V gives CDR1 SEHNR, CDR2 FQNEAQ (reference sequence). DNA for the CDR3: TGCGCCAGCAGCCAAGGAAAGGGAGTTTGGGGTAGCTCCTACGAGCAGTACTTC. It is translated as CASSQGKGVWGSSYEQYF.

The V call is TRBV7-9, the J call TRBJ2-1; D call uncertain. The V gene's germline CDR1 is SEHNR and CDR2 FQNEAQ (reference sequence). The CDR3 covers 13 residues. V gave up 5 bases and J gave up 9 bases, with 14 bases separating them. The CDR3 sequence is CASSQDAPSEQFF. For the CDR3, the DNA is TGTGCCAGCAGCCAAGATGCCCCCTCTGAGCAGTTCTTC.

This clonotype has a handful of counts. In DNA, the CDR3 is TGTGCCAGCAGCTTAGATCGTTGGGGAAATGAAAAACTGTTTTTT. It yields the protein CASSLDRWGNEKLFF. The genes are TRBV7-9 and TRBJ1-4; D remains ambiguous. This CDR3 has 15 amino acids. Germline CDR1 is SEHNR and CDR2 is FQNEAQ (reference sequence). Trimming took off 1 base at V and 5 bases at J, with 11 bases between the two ends.

In this sample, this clonotype turned up a few times. J is TRBJ1-6 and V is TRBV11-2; D gene ambiguous. Trimming took 5 bases from V and 9 from J, leaving 14 bases between them. Germline V gene lookup returns CDR1 SGHAT and CDR2 FQNNGV. The length of the CDR3 is 14 residues. CDR3 protein: CASSQEVSGSPLHF. The CDR3 bases are TGTGCCAGCAGCCAAGAAGTCTCGGGTTCACCCCTCCACTTT.

The gene calls are TRBV20-1 and TRBJ2-2; no firm D call. The CDR3 contains 12 residues. Germline V gene data show CDR1 as DFQATT and CDR2 as SNEGSKA (reference sequence). V shed 3 bases and J shed 8 bases, with 10 bases lying between them. CDR3 DNA: TGCAGTGCTAGTAACGGGTGGGGGGAGCTGTTTTTT. It specifies CSASNGWGELFF.

J is TRBJ1-2 and V is TRBV7-9; D remains unclear. Germline loops: CDR1 SEHNR, CDR2 FQNEAQ (reference sequence). V lost 2 bases, J lost 7 bases, and 20 bases lay in between. This CDR3 comprises 16 residues. The chain's CDR3 is CASSLPGRTLGFGYTF. The CDR3, as DNA: TGTGCCAGCAGCTTACCCGGGCGGACCCTTGGGTTTGGCTACACCTTC.

This clonotype showed up many times. V and J are TRBV9 and TRBJ1-2, with D tentatively TRBD1 (5 bases). The CDR3 has 13 residues. V was shortened by 3 bases and J by 3 bases, with 9 bases between the two germline ends. CDR1 is SGDLS and CDR2 is YYNGEE in the germline V gene. The CDR3 reads CASSEGHHYGYTF. Written as DNA, the CDR3 is TGTGCCAGCAGCGAAGGACACCACTATGGCTACACCTTC.

The J gene is TRBJ2-2, the V gene TRBV7-8; either TRBD1 or TRBD2 may supply D (5 bases each). Trimming took 8 bases from V and 2 from J, leaving 18 bases between them. The CDR3 consists of 16 residues. CDR1 is SGHVS, CDR2 FQNEAQ, per germline. In DNA form, the CDR3 reads TGTGCCAGCGCCACCCGGGGCGGTTATAACACCGGGGAGCTGTTTTTT. Translating gives CASATRGGYNTGELFF.

This clonotype occurred a few times. The chain links TRBV25-1 to TRBJ2-7; 8 nucleotides agree with TRBD2. The junction had 8 bases not matched to a gene; V was cut back by 4 bases and J by 3 bases. This CDR3 comprises 15 residues. Germline V gene data show CDR1 as MGHDK and CDR2 as SYGVNS. This CDR3 is CASSVLAGLNYEQYF. In DNA, the CDR3 is TGTGCCAGCAGTGTGCTAGCGGGCCTAAACTACGAGCAGTACTTC.

This clonotype was recorded many times. The V call is TRBV11-2, the J call TRBJ2-5; 11 bases match TRBD2. Germline V gene sequence: CDR1 SGHAT, CDR2 FQNNGV. V shed 5 bases and J 3 bases; nucleotides not matched to a gene: 5. This CDR3 spans 15 amino acids. Here the CDR3 reads CASSHQLAGEETQYF. The CDR3 DNA reads TGTGCCAGCAGCCACCAACTAGCGGGAGAAGAGACCCAGTACTTC. The entire variable domain, with the rest obtained from reference TRBV11-2 and TRBJ2-5, is as follows: EAGVAQSPRYKIIEKRQSVAFWCNPISGHATLYWYQQILGQGPKLLIQFQNNGVVDDSQLPKDRFSAERLKGVDSTLKIQPAKLEDSAVYLCASSHQLAGEETQYFGPGTRLLVL.

The rearrangement uses TRBV6-6 and TRBJ1-5; D might be TRBD1 (6 bases). CDR3 length equals 19 residues. Trimming stripped 5 bases from V and 4 bases from J, with 27 bases between. Germline assignment: CDR1 MNHNY and CDR2 SVGAGI (reference sequence). This chain's CDR3 is CASSVDAGTPWGGNQPQHF. CDR3 DNA sequence: TGTGCCAGCAGTGTAGACGCCGGGACACCTTGGGGCGGTAATCAGCCCCAGCATTTT.